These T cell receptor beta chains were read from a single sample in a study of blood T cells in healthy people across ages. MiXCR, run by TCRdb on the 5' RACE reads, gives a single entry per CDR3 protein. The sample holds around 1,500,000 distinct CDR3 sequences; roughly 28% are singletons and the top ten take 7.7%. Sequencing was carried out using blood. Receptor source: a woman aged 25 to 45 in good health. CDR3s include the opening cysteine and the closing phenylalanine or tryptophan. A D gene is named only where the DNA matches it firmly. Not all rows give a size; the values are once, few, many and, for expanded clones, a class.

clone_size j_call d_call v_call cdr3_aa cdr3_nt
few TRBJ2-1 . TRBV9 CASSVGPGKYNEQFF TGTGCCAGCAGCGTAGGTCCGGGGAAATACAATGAGCAGTTCTTC
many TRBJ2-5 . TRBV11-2 CASSLGGQNLRETQYF TGTGCCAGCAGCTTAGGTGGCCAGAACCTGCGGGAGACCCAGTACTTC
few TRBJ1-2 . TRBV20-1 CSAKAGSNYGYTF TGCAGTGCTAAGGCGGGCTCTAACTATGGCTACACCTTC
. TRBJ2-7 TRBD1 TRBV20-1 CSASSGTGGFYEQYF TGCAGTGCTAGCTCCGGGACAGGGGGATTTTACGAGCAGTACTTC
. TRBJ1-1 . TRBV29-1 CSVKTLNTEAFF TGCAGCGTTAAGACCCTGAACACTGAAGCTTTCTTT
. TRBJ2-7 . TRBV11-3 CASNQDREGEQYF TGTGCCAGCAACCAAGACAGGGAGGGGGAGCAGTACTTC
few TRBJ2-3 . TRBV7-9 CASSSDTGDTQYF TGTGCCAGCAGCTCGGACACCGGGGATACGCAGTATTTT
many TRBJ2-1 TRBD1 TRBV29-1 CSARDREDEQFF TGCAGCGCCCGGGACAGGGAAGATGAGCAGTTCTTC
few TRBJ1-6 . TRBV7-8 CASRTIQGTESPLHF TGTGCCAGCAGGACAATACAGGGAACCGAGTCACCCCTCCACTTT
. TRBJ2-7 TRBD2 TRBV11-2 CASSLVSGGASSYEQYF TGCGCCAGCAGCTTAGTGTCGGGAGGGGCCTCCTCCTACGAGCAGTACTTC